This entry lists 15 T cell receptor beta chains sequenced from one sample in a study of human T cells and chemical hapten exposure. TCRdb redid the calling of the RACE reads with MiXCR, one entry per CDR3 protein. Of some 340,000 distinct CDR3 sequences listed, 5.5% to 8% are singletons. Sample time point: patch test 1, 2 weeks after DPC sensitization. Treatment of the sample: therapeutic diphenylcyclopropenone sensitization with weekly scalp DPC. The specimen was whole blood, collected in connection with sensitization to the hapten diphenylcyclopropenone (DPC). Receptors originate from a young woman with alopecia areata. Some clones in this sample may be carry-over from other donors' samples.

This clonotype was seen repeatedly, ten times or more. The chain uses TRBV6-5 and TRBJ1-3; 8 bases map to TRBD1. The length of the CDR3 is 15 residues. V dropped 6 bases and J dropped 2; count of bases not matched to a gene: 6. Germline-derived CDR1 and CDR2 are MNHEY and SVGAGI. CDR3 DNA: TGTGCCAGCAGGGGGACAGGAGGAACTGGAAACACCATATATTTT. Translating gives CASRGTGGTGNTIYF.

This clonotype appeared a few times. The chain is built from TRBV7-2 and TRBJ2-3, with D possibly being TRBD2 (5 bases). Trimming took 5 bases from V and 0 from J, leaving 18 bases between them. The CDR3 covers 17 residues. The germline gives CDR1 SGHTA, CDR2 FQGNSA. The CDR3 DNA reads TGTGCCAGCAGCCTCCGAGGGCCAGGTAGCAGCACAGATACGCAGTATTTT. Translated, it gives CASSLRGPGSSTDTQYF.

This clonotype was observed a handful of times. This sequence joins TRBV12-3 or TRBV12-4 and TRBJ2-1; D is unresolved. CDR3 length: 11 amino acids. V was pared by 5 bases and J by 9 bases, with 8 bases between. CDR3 DNA sequence: TGTGCCAGCAGTACCTTTGGTGAGCAGTTCTTC. It translates to CASSTFGEQFF.

This clonotype was picked up many times. The rearrangement joins TRBV12-3 or TRBV12-4 to TRBJ2-3; 8 bases align to TRBD2. The CDR3 sequence is 14 residues long. The V segment lost 5 bases and the J segment 2 bases; nucleotides outside the gene matches: 3. CDR3 loop: CASSLGLDTDTQYF. CDR3 sequence (DNA): TGTGCCAGCAGTCTGGGACTAGACACAGATACGCAGTATTTT.

This clonotype was found a few times. CDR3 loop: CASSFGSPADTQYF. The CDR3 region has the DNA TGTGCCAGCAGCTTCGGCTCTCCAGCAGATACGCAGTATTTT. This chain links TRBV7-2 with TRBJ2-3; D remains unclear. The CDR3 contains 14 residues. In germline, CDR1 is SGHTA, CDR2 FQGNSA. V lost 3 bases and J lost 4, with 11 bases in between.

This clonotype was counted many times. V gene TRBV7-9 combines with J gene TRBJ2-3; D is perhaps TRBD2 (6 bases). Trimming removed 3 bases at V and 9 bases at J, with 19 bases between. CDR3 length: 15 residues. In germline, CDR1 is SEHNR, CDR2 FQNEAQ (reference sequence). The CDR3 is CASSLGFAGLGTQYF. For the CDR3, the DNA is TGTGCCAGCAGCTTGGGGTTCGCGGGGCTTGGAACGCAGTATTTT. The full variable domain, with the rest looked up from reference TRBV7-9 and TRBJ2-3, is DTGVSQNPRHKITKRGQNVTFRCDPISEHNRLYWYRQTLGQGPEFLTYFQNEAQLEKSRLLSDRFSAERPKGSFSTLEIQRTEQGDSAMYLCASSLGFAGLGTQYFGPGTRLTVL.

Many counts were recorded for this clonotype. J is TRBJ2-3 and V is TRBV3-1; D is ambiguous. Trimming removed 4 bases at V and 2 bases at J, with 7 bases between. Per germline, CDR1 LGHDT and CDR2 YNNKEL (reference sequence). The CDR3 contains 13 residues. CDR3 region: CASSPYPTDTQYF. The CDR3, as DNA: TGTGCCAGCAGCCCCTACCCCACAGATACGCAGTATTTT.

This clonotype was counted at least ten times. The V call is TRBV29-1, the J call TRBJ2-1; 8 bases are shared with TRBD1. CDR1 SQVTM and CDR2 ANQGSEA come from the germline V gene. V was pared by 4 bases and J by 3 bases, with 2 bases of the junction left unmatched. The CDR3 covers 13 residues. For the CDR3, the DNA is TGCAGCGTTGTTACAGGGGGCTACAATGAGCAGTTCTTC. It translates to CSVVTGGYNEQFF.

The table lists this clonotype with many counts. CDR3 protein: CASSVRSGTFDEQYF. In nucleotides, the CDR3 is TGTGCCAGCAGCGTAAGAAGCGGGACCTTTGACGAGCAGTACTTC. The genes are TRBV9 and TRBJ2-7, with 7 bases fitting TRBD2. The V gene end was trimmed by 1 base and the J gene end by 5 bases; junction bases not matched to a gene: 9. The CDR3 runs to 15 residues. Per the germline V gene, CDR1 is SGDLS and CDR2 is YYNGEE.

The chain is built from TRBV10-3 and TRBJ2-7; D remains unclear. Germline V lookup: CDR1 ENHRY, CDR2 SYGVKD. CDR3 length equals 13 residues. Trimming took 7 bases from V and 2 from J, leaving 12 bases between them. The CDR3 protein is CAITRIKTYEQYF. The CDR3 coding sequence is TGTGCCATCACCCGGATTAAAACCTACGAGCAGTACTTC.

This clonotype was picked up a small number of times. The chain combines TRBV3-1 with TRBJ2-3; TRBD2 matches at 10 bases. This CDR3 has 14 amino acids. Germline V gives CDR1 LGHDT, CDR2 YNNKEL (reference sequence). J lost 4 bases, V lost 4 bases, and 2 bases had no gene match. The CDR3, as DNA: TGTGCCAGCAGCCCTAGCGGGAGCGCAGATACGCAGTATTTT. Amino acid sequence: CASSPSGSADTQYF.

The chain has TRBV7-7 and TRBJ2-2; D gene ambiguous. This CDR3 is 12 amino acids long. Per the germline V gene, CDR1 is SSHAT and CDR2 is FNYEAQ (reference sequence). The CDR3, as DNA: TGTGCTATGGGGTATTCCACCGGGGAGCTGTTTTTT. It specifies CAMGYSTGELFF.

This chain connects TRBV7-2 to TRBJ1-2; D remains unclear. V lost 5 bases and J lost 0, with 10 bases in between. Germline V gene lookup returns CDR1 SGHTA and CDR2 FQGNSA. The length of the CDR3 is 14 residues. CDR3 residues: CASSPGLANYGYTF. As DNA, the CDR3 is TGTGCCAGCAGCCCAGGACTAGCTAACTATGGCTACACCTTC.

The V call is TRBV6-2 or TRBV6-3, the J call TRBJ1-2; possible D gene TRBD1, 6 bases. Trimming stripped 5 bases from V and 0 bases from J, with 10 bases between. The CDR3 sequence is 14 residues long. The germline V gene encodes CDR1 MNHEY and CDR2 SVGEGT. The CDR3 nucleotides are TGTGCCAGCAGTCACAGGGAAGCTAACTATGGCTACACCTTC. Translation: CASSHREANYGYTF.

This clonotype was seen many times. The chain couples TRBV7-2 to TRBJ2-1; 8 bases fit TRBD1. Trimming at V came to 6 bases and at J to 8 bases, leaving 9 bases not matched to a gene. CDR1 and CDR2 (germline): SGHTA, FQGNSA. This CDR3 region has 14 residues. CDR3 in amino acids: CASSSGQGGDEQFF. The CDR3 DNA is TGTGCCAGCAGTTCCGGACAGGGTGGGGATGAGCAGTTCTTC.